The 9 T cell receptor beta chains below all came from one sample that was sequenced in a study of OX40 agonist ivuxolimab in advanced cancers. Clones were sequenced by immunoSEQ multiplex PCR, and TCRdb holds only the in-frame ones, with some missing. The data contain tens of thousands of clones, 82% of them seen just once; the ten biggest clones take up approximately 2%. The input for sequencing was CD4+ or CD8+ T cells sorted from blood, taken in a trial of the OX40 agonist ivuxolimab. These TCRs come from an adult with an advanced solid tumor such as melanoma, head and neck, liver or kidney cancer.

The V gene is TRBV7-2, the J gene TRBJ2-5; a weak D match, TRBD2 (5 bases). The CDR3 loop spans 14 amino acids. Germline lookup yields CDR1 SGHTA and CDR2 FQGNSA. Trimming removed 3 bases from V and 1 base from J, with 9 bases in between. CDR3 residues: CASSFSRGQETQYF. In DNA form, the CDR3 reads TGTGCCAGCAGCTTTAGTCGGGGCCAAGAGACCCAGTACTTC.

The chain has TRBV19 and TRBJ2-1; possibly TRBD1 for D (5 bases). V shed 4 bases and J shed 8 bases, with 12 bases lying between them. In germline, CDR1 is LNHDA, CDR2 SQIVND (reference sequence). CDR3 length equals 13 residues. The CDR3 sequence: CASSSRGSDEQFF. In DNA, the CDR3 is TGTGCCAGTAGTAGTAGGGGTTCGGATGAGCAGTTCTTC.

The DNA for the CDR3 is TGTGCCAGCAGCCGAAGGACTGGCACAGATACGCAGTATTTT. This encodes CASSRRTGTDTQYF. This chain uses TRBV5-6 with TRBJ2-3, with D possibly being TRBD2 (5 bases). Trimming stripped 4 bases from V and 1 base from J, with 10 bases between. Germline CDR1 SGHDT, CDR2 YYEEEE. There are 14 residues in the CDR3.

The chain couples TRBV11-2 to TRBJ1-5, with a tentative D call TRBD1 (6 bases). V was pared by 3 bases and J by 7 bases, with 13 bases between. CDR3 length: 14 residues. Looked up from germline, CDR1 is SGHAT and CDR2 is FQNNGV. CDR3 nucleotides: TGTGCCAGCAGCTTTACAGGGACCGGCCAGCCCCAGCATTTT. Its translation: CASSFTGTGQPQHF.

The CDR3 nucleotides are TGTGCCAGCAGCGTTGGGACTAGCGGGGGACAAGAGACCCAGTACTTC. Translating gives CASSVGTSGGQETQYF. The V call is TRBV9, the J call TRBJ2-5; 14 nucleotides agree with TRBD2. This CDR3 contains 16 residues. Per germline, CDR1 SGDLS and CDR2 YYNGEE. The V segment lost 2 bases and the J segment 2 bases; nucleotides outside the gene matches: 2.

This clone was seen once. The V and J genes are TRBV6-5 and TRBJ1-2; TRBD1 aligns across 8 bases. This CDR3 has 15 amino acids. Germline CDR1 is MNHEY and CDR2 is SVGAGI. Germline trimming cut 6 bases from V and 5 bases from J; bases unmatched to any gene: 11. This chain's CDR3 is CASSRTPGQEYGYTF. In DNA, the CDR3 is TGTGCCAGCAGCCGCACACCGGGACAGGAATATGGCTACACCTTC.

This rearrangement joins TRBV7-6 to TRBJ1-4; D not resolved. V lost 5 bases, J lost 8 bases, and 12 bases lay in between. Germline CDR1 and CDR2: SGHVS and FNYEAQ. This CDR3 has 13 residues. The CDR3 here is CASSPDHSEKLFF. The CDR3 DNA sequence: TGTGCCAGCAGCCCGGACCATTCCGAAAAACTGTTTTTT.

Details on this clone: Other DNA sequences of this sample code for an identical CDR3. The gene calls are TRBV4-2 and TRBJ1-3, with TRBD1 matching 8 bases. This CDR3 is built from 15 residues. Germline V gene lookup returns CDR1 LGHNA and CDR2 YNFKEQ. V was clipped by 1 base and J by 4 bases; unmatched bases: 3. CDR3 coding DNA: TGTGCCAGCAGCCAAGTGACAGGGGCCGGAAACACCATATATTTT. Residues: CASSQVTGAGNTIYF.

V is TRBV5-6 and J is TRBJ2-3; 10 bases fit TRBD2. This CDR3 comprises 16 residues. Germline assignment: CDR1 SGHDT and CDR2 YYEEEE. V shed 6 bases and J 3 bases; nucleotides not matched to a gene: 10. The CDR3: CASISGLARPTDTQYF. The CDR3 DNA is TGTGCCAGCATCTCGGGACTAGCGCGGCCTACAGATACGCAGTATTTT.